This T cell receptor (beta chain) stems from a study of response to subunit inactivated influenza vaccine. The CDR3 is 12 residues long. The V end lost 0 bases, the J end lost 10 bases, and 4 bases lay between the germline ends. This clonotype was picked up a small number of times. TCRdb called the RT-PCR reads again in MiXCR, with one record for every CDR3 protein. The sample includes hundreds of thousands of distinct CDR3 sequences, around 11% of them seen just once. The data were also submitted as part of a second study, on T cells expressing NK-cell markers. Per that study: Template switching by 5'RACE with UMIs generated the TCR beta cDNA.

The sequencing here drew on PBMCs from blood, taken on the day of vaccination. The clonotype was recovered from a man aged 45-65 years who received an inactivated influenza vaccine. The chain has TRBV12-3 or TRBV12-4 and TRBJ1-6, with no clear D. This chain's CDR3 is CASSLAYSPLHF. The CDR3 DNA reads TGTGCCAGCAGTTTAGCGTACTCACCCCTCCACTTT.